Listed below are T cell receptor beta chains from one sample, sequenced in a study of shared clonotypes between healthy human individuals. Only in-frame clones appear in the TCRdb table, and some are missing; sequencing was by immunoSEQ multiplex PCR. The repertoire has about 2.4 million clones, approximately 93% of them found once; the top ten carry approximately 0.37%. Source material: naive CD4+ T cells from PBMCs. The receptor set was obtained from a man aged 18 to 30 in good health. Some clones in this sample may be carry-over from other donors' samples. Both conserved end residues are part of each CDR3. The D gene is left open where the match is weak. Expanded clones are given a class, and other clones once, few, many or no size at all.

size	V	J	D	CDR3	DNA
-	TRBV14	TRBJ2-7	-	CASSQDWTSTYEQYF	TGTGCCAGCAGCCAAGATTGGACATCGACCTACGAGCAGTACTTC
-	TRBV7-9	TRBJ2-3	-	CASSLIQDYTDTQYF	TGTGCCAGCAGCTTGATACAGGACTACACAGATACGCAGTATTTT
-	TRBV6-1	TRBJ1-1	-	CASSVVGGDTEAFF	TGTGCCAGCAGTGTAGTGGGGGGGGACACTGAAGCTTTCTTT
-	TRBV9	TRBJ1-3	-	CASSIQDARSGNTIYF	TGTGCCAGCAGCATTCAAGACGCCCGCTCTGGAAACACCATATATTTT
-	TRBV28	TRBJ1-1	-	CASSPQGLGKNTEAFF	TGTGCCAGCAGCCCACAGGGACTGGGAAAGAACACTGAAGCTTTCTTT
-	TRBV28	TRBJ2-1	-	CASSLPQLQQFF	TGTGCCAGCAGTTTACCCCAGCTGCAGCAGTTCTTC
-	TRBV28	TRBJ2-1	TRBD1	CASSGPGQGSHEQFF	TGTGCCAGCAGTGGCCCGGGACAGGGGTCCCATGAGCAGTTCTTC
-	TRBV4-1	TRBJ2-7	TRBD1	CASSQVTTGTYEQYF	TGCGCCAGCAGCCAAGTAACGACAGGGACCTACGAGCAGTACTTC
-	TRBV5-6	TRBJ1-1	-	CASSFGRINTEAFF	TGTGCCAGCAGCTTCGGGAGGATAAACACTGAAGCTTTCTTT
-	TRBV29-1	TRBJ1-1	-	CSIKSGTTNTEAFF	TGCAGCATAAAATCCGGGACAACAAACACTGAAGCTTTCTTT
once	TRBV4-2	TRBJ2-7	TRBD1	CASSRGPGTGGNEQYF	TGTGCCAGCAGCCGAGGTCCAGGGACAGGGGGCAACGAGCAGTACTTC
-	TRBV5-1	TRBJ2-1	-	CASSFVASEYNEQFF	TGCGCCAGCAGCTTCGTGGCTAGCGAGTACAATGAGCAGTTCTTC
-	TRBV28	TRBJ2-7	TRBD2	CASSSRLAGGYYEQYF	TGTGCCAGCAGTTCCCGACTAGCGGGAGGCTACTACGAGCAGTACTTC
-	TRBV28	TRBJ2-3	TRBD2	CASSFGLAADTQYF	TGTGCCAGCAGTTTCGGCCTAGCGGCAGATACGCAGTATTTT
-	TRBV19	TRBJ2-3	-	CASSLPRGDTQYF	TGTGCCAGTAGTCTTCCCCGGGGAGATACGCAGTATTTT
-	TRBV27	TRBJ1-4	-	CASTAITGTNEKLFF	TGTGCCAGCACCGCAATTACAGGTACCAATGAAAAACTGTTTTTT
-	TRBV27	TRBJ1-2	-	CASSPLPSGSYTF	TGTGCCAGCAGTCCTCTCCCGTCCGGGAGCTACACCTTC
-	TRBV11-2	TRBJ2-7	-	CASSLLGLTYEQYF	TGTGCCAGCAGCCTGCTCGGACTGACCTACGAGCAGTACTTC
-	TRBV5-1	TRBJ2-5	-	CASSLSSGGEETQYF	TGCGCCAGCAGCCTCTCATCGGGGGGCGAAGAGACCCAGTACTTC
-	TRBV9	TRBJ2-1	TRBD1	CASSVGAGGSADNEQFF	TGTGCCAGCAGCGTAGGGGCAGGGGGCTCGGCGGACAATGAGCAGTTCTTC
-	TRBV6-6	TRBJ2-7	TRBD2	CASSSVLATSYEQYF	TGTGCCAGCAGTTCCGTACTAGCGACCTCCTACGAGCAGTACTTC
-	TRBV7-9	TRBJ1-1	-	CASSPRGGTEAFF	TGTGCCAGCAGCCCGCGGGGGGGCACTGAAGCTTTCTTT
-	TRBV7-9	TRBJ2-7	TRBD1	CASSLTGGNEQYF	TGTGCCAGCAGCCTGACAGGGGGCAACGAGCAGTACTTC
-	TRBV7-9	TRBJ1-1	-	CASSLGGRRTEAFF	TGTGCCAGCAGCTTGGGCGGGAGGAGGACTGAAGCTTTCTTT
-	TRBV5-1	TRBJ2-5	TRBD2	CASSFGLAGGPGQETQYF	TGCGCCAGCAGCTTCGGACTAGCGGGAGGGCCGGGGCAAGAGACCCAGTACTTC
-	TRBV19	TRBJ2-3	-	CASSLMVPDTQYF	TGTGCCAGTAGTCTAATGGTCCCAGATACGCAGTATTTT
-	TRBV18	TRBJ2-5	-	CASSPTASAETQYF	TGTGCCAGCTCACCGACAGCGAGCGCGGAGACCCAGTACTTC
once	TRBV28	TRBJ2-1	TRBD1	CASSKGTARNNEQFF	TGTGCCAGCAGCAAGGGGACAGCCCGAAACAATGAGCAGTTCTTC
-	TRBV19	TRBJ1-4	TRBD1	CAGPQTGETTNEKLFF	TGTGCCGGGCCTCAGACAGGGGAAACAACTAATGAAAAACTGTTTTTT
-	TRBV27	TRBJ1-4	-	CATFPPTGVREKLFF	TGTGCCACCTTCCCCCCGACAGGCGTGAGGGAAAAACTGTTTTTT
-	TRBV6-1	TRBJ1-1	-	CASENNRQPYTEAFF	TGTGCCAGCGAGAATAACAGACAGCCATACACTGAAGCTTTCTTT
-	TRBV30	TRBJ1-6	-	CAWSVGTWNSPLHF	TGTGCCTGGAGTGTGGGGACTTGGAATTCACCCCTCCACTTT
-	TRBV5-1	TRBJ2-5	TRBD2	CASSPLLSGETQYF	TGCGCCAGCAGCCCATTACTTAGCGGGGAGACCCAGTACTTC
-	TRBV11-2	TRBJ2-5	TRBD2	CASSLDLFREGLETQYF	TGTGCCAGCAGCTTAGATCTATTTCGGGAGGGCCTTGAGACCCAGTACTTC
-	TRBV10-3	TRBJ1-1	TRBD1	CAISRQGLSTEAFF	TGTGCCATCAGTCGACAGGGTTTGAGCACTGAAGCTTTCTTT
-	TRBV4-2	TRBJ2-3	TRBD2	CASSQESLLAGGHSTQYF	TGTGCCAGCAGCCAAGAATCCCTTCTAGCGGGAGGGCATTCTACGCAGTATTTT
once	TRBV20-1	TRBJ1-2	-	CSPGGYTF	TGCAGCCCCGGAGGCTACACCTTC
-	TRBV30	TRBJ2-5	-	CAFEPNGILAAETQYF	TGTGCCTTCGAACCAAACGGGATCCTCGCGGCGGAGACCCAGTACTTC
-	TRBV28	TRBJ1-5	-	CASRAQRNQPQHF	TGTGCCAGCAGGGCACAGCGGAATCAGCCCCAGCATTTT
once	TRBV6-4	TRBJ2-2	-	CASSQDSSVTGELFF	TGTGCCAGCAGTCAGGATAGCTCAGTCACCGGGGAGCTGTTTTTT
-	TRBV6-1	TRBJ2-7	TRBD1	CASRKDGQGAYEQYF	TGTGCCAGCAGGAAGGACGGACAGGGGGCCTACGAGCAGTACTTC
-	TRBV4-3	TRBJ1-2	-	CASSQERGNYGYTF	TGCGCCAGCAGCCAAGAGAGGGGAAACTATGGCTACACCTTC
-	TRBV11-2	TRBJ2-7	TRBD1	CASSLKTGVEYEQYF	TGTGCCAGCAGCTTAAAGACAGGGGTCGAATACGAGCAGTACTTC
-	TRBV18	TRBJ2-3	-	CASSPRKWGTDTQYF	TGTGCCAGCTCTCCGCGTAAGTGGGGCACAGATACGCAGTATTTT
-	TRBV14	TRBJ1-2	-	CASSQEDRVANYGYTF	TGTGCCAGCAGCCAGGAGGACAGAGTCGCTAACTATGGCTACACCTTC
-	TRBV7-2	TRBJ2-1	TRBD1	CASSPTGTGYNEQFF	TGTGCCAGCAGCCCTACCGGGACAGGGTACAATGAGCAGTTCTTC
once	TRBV7-3	TRBJ2-1	TRBD2	CASSTGTSGNSYNEQFF	TGTGCCAGCAGCACCGGGACTAGCGGAAACTCCTACAATGAGCAGTTCTTC
-	TRBV23-1	TRBJ2-1	TRBD2	CASSLGGRAKEQFF	TGCGCCAGCAGTCTGGGCGGGAGGGCCAAGGAGCAGTTCTTC
few	TRBV5-1	TRBJ1-1	-	CASSLVANTEAFF	TGCGCCAGCAGCTTGGTAGCGAACACTGAAGCTTTCTTT
-	TRBV15	TRBJ2-1	TRBD2	CATSRDRRLAGNEQFF	TGTGCCACCAGCAGAGATCGGCGGCTAGCGGGAAATGAGCAGTTCTTC
-	TRBV20-1	TRBJ2-7	-	CSANDPGGPYF	TGCAGTGCCAATGACCCAGGAGGTCCGTACTTC
-	TRBV27	TRBJ2-5	-	CASSFSRSVLETQYF	TGTGCCAGCAGTTTTTCCAGGTCGGTCCTAGAGACCCAGTACTTC
once	TRBV5-1	TRBJ2-5	TRBD2	CASSLDPPLAGQETQYF	TGCGCCAGCAGCTTGGACCCCCCGTTAGCGGGTCAAGAGACCCAGTACTTC
-	TRBV6-5	TRBJ1-1	-	CASSSTNRNTEAFF	TGTGCCAGCAGTTCGACCAATAGGAACACTGAAGCTTTCTTT
-	TRBV27	TRBJ2-7	TRBD2	CASSYGTSGNSYEQYF	TGTGCCAGCAGTTACGGGACTAGCGGTAACTCCTACGAGCAGTACTTC
-	TRBV30	TRBJ1-2	-	CAWSPGGKKVYTF	TGTGCCTGGTCCCCCGGGGGAAAAAAGGTCTACACCTTC
-	TRBV11-1	TRBJ2-5	-	CASRQNGRVTQYF	TGTGCCAGCAGACAAAACGGGCGGGTGACCCAGTACTTC
few	TRBV7-9	TRBJ1-4	-	CASSGRTINEKLFF	TGTGCCAGCAGCGGACGGACCATTAATGAAAAACTGTTTTTT
-	TRBV6-4	TRBJ2-2	-	CASSAGTGELFF	TGTGCCAGCAGTGCAGGCACCGGGGAGCTGTTTTTT
-	TRBV19	TRBJ1-2	TRBD1	CASSPRGQGDYGYTF	TGTGCCAGTAGTCCCCGTGGACAGGGGGACTATGGCTACACCTTC